This TCR beta chain was sequenced during a study of blood T cell repertoires in COVID-19. The assay was immunoSEQ multiplex PCR, and TCRdb's table has in-frame clones only and misses some. The table records 35,000 to 45,000 clones, roughly 87% of them present only once. On this clone: A junction boundary mismatches the germline segment, possibly from a read error.

CDR1 is SGHNT and CDR2 is YYREEE in the germline V gene (reference sequence). The CDR3 extends over 11 amino acids. Sequences were obtained from peripheral blood. The sequence was collected from a human donor in a cohort sampled during active COVID-19. This chain joins TRBV5-4 and TRBJ2-1; 8 bases line up with TRBD1. For the CDR3, the DNA is TGTGCCAGCAGCTTGCAGGGGGCTGGTGTCTTC. Translating it yields CASSLQGAGVF.